These 25 T cell receptor beta chains originate from one sample sequenced in a study of T cell responses to AZD1222 COVID-19 vaccine (dated by TCRdb to the early 2020s). The method was the immunoSEQ multiplex PCR assay. Held by TCRdb, this immuneACCESS table contains in-frame sequences only and omits some clones. Under half of the omission traces to an unresolved V gene where checked; the cause of the rest is unknown. The sample data list some 140,000 clones, and around 90% of these were observed just once. In total, the top ten clones hold under 6% of the sample. In light of the paper, this sample's time point label describes: about 28 days (+/-7) after the second vaccine dose. This specimen consisted of peripheral blood, obtained 28 days after the second AZD1222 dose. These receptors were obtained from an adult who received the AZD1222 COVID-19 vaccine.

The rearrangement uses TRBV7-8 and TRBJ1-6, with a possible D match to TRBD1 (5 bases). Germline V gene lookup returns CDR1 SGHVS and CDR2 FQNEAQ. This CDR3 has 13 amino acids. The V end was cut by 3 bases, the J end by 8 bases, with 8 bases between. CDR3: CASSFGGDSPLHF. As DNA, the CDR3 is TGTGCCAGCAGCTTCGGGGGGGATTCACCCCTCCACTTT.

This chain uses TRBV29-1 with TRBJ2-1, with 9 bases lining up with TRBD2. V trimming: 6 bases; J trimming: 0 bases; junction bases outside the gene matches: 9. The CDR3 has 16 residues. Germline loops: CDR1 SQVTM, CDR2 ANQGSEA. The CDR3 DNA follows: TGCAGCGTCGCCAGACTAGCGGACCGCTCCTACAATGAGCAGTTCTTC. Translation gives CSVARLADRSYNEQFF.

The gene calls are TRBV5-1 and TRBJ2-1; D unclear. There are 12 residues in the CDR3. V lost 4 bases to trimming and J lost 4 bases, with 6 bases between them. Germline CDR1 SGHRS, CDR2 YFSETQ. CDR3 bases: TGCGCCAGCAGCCCGGTGTACAATGAGCAGTTCTTC. This encodes CASSPVYNEQFF.

The chain couples TRBV7-2 to TRBJ1-5; 9 positions match TRBD1. The CDR3 spans 14 residues. Germline lookup yields CDR1 SGHTA and CDR2 FQGNSA. Trimming took 4 bases from V and 6 from J; bases not matched to a gene: 4. The CDR3 protein is CASSSGTGSQPQHF. The CDR3 DNA reads TGTGCCAGCAGCTCCGGGACAGGGAGTCAGCCCCAGCATTTT.

V gene TRBV3-1 (or the pseudogene TRBV3-2) combines with J gene TRBJ1-2; D is undetermined. V was clipped by 0 bases and J by 4 bases, with 9 bases between them. The CDR3 extends over 14 amino acids. Germline lookup yields CDR1 LGHDT and CDR2 YNNKEL (reference sequence). The CDR3 sequence is CASSQDNRRYGYTF. CDR3 nucleotide sequence: TGTGCCAGCAGCCAAGATAACCGCCGCTATGGCTACACCTTC.

This clone was detected only once. The gene calls are TRBV4-1 and TRBJ2-2, with 13 bases fitting TRBD2. The CDR3 covers 19 residues. Trimming cost V 7 bases and J 7 bases; bases outside gene matches: 18. Germline values: CDR1 MGHRA, CDR2 YSYEKL. CDR3 coding DNA: TGCGCCAGCAAACGACTAGGGCGACTAGCGGGGGGCCCTATCGGGGAGCTGTTTTTT. Amino acid sequence: CASKRLGRLAGGPIGELFF.

This clone was picked up a small number of times. The genes are TRBV5-8 and TRBJ1-4; D is possibly TRBD1 (6 bases). Per the germline V gene, CDR1 is SGHTS and CDR2 is YDEGEE. V was cut by 4 bases and J by 1 base, with 11 bases left in between. The CDR3 contains 15 residues. The DNA of the CDR3 is TGTGCCAGCAGCCGGGAGGGGGGAACTAATGAAAAACTGTTTTTT. Translating gives CASSREGGTNEKLFF.

This clone was counted only a few times. The gene calls are TRBV18 and TRBJ1-6, with D possibly matching TRBD1 (6 bases). The germline gives CDR1 KGHSH, CDR2 LQKENI. This CDR3 is built from 15 residues. The V and J ends lost 5 bases and 4 bases respectively, with 12 bases between them. The CDR3 DNA reads TGTGCCAGCTCATCAGCAGGGGCTTATAATTCACCCCTCCACTTT. Protein sequence: CASSSAGAYNSPLHF.

The chain is built from TRBV5-6 and TRBJ1-2; tentatively, D is TRBD1 (5 bases). Trimming cost V 0 bases and J 6 bases, with 18 bases left between them. The CDR3 is 16 residues long. Germline CDR1 and CDR2: SGHDT and YYEEEE. Here the CDR3 reads CASSLARGGANDGYTF. As DNA, the CDR3 is TGTGCCAGCAGCTTGGCCCGGGGGGGAGCGAACGATGGCTACACCTTC.

The V gene is TRBV18, the J gene TRBJ1-1; D not resolved. The CDR3 loop spans 13 amino acids. The V and J ends lost 1 base and 6 bases respectively, with 9 bases between them. Germline V CDR1 and CDR2: KGHSH, LQKENI. The CDR3 protein is CASSPQREAEAFF. The CDR3 DNA follows: TGTGCCAGCTCACCACAACGGGAGGCTGAAGCTTTCTTT.

This clone was observed once. This chain uses TRBV5-4 with TRBJ2-7; 8 bases line up with TRBD1. The CDR3 loop spans 15 amino acids. Germline V CDR1 and CDR2: SGHNT, YYREEE (reference sequence). Germline trimming cut 4 bases from V and 0 bases from J; bases unmatched to any gene: 6. The CDR3 DNA reads as TGTGCCAGCAGCCATCGGACAGGGAGCTCCTACGAGCAGTACTTC. Translation gives CASSHRTGSSYEQYF.

The chain links TRBV7-8 to TRBJ1-4; D gene uncertain. Germline CDR1 SGHVS, CDR2 FQNEAQ. With 7 bases removed from V and 0 bases from J, the gap between germline ends came to 15 bases. The CDR3 contains 16 residues. CDR3 DNA sequence: TGTGCCAGCAACCATGGCGGCTCTTCAACTAATGAAAAACTGTTTTTT. Protein sequence: CASNHGGSSTNEKLFF.

The CDR3 loop is CASSSRVLGGGNEQFF. CDR3 DNA sequence: TGTGCCAGCAGCTCCAGGGTTTTAGGAGGGGGCAATGAGCAGTTCTTC. V is TRBV7-2 and J is TRBJ2-1; D possibly uses TRBD1 or TRBD2 (6 bases each). The length of the CDR3 is 16 residues. The germline gives CDR1 SGHTA, CDR2 FQGNSA. V lost 4 bases to trimming and J lost 6 bases, with 19 bases between them.

The rearrangement uses TRBV7-2 and TRBJ1-2; D is perhaps TRBD1 (5 bases). Germline V gene lookup returns CDR1 SGHTA and CDR2 FQGNSA. The CDR3 is 15 residues long. Trimming cost V 0 bases and J 2 bases, with 10 bases left between them. CDR3 residues: CASSLAGGRNYGYTF. The CDR3 DNA is TGTGCCAGCAGCTTAGCGGGGGGGAGAAACTATGGCTACACCTTC.

CDR3 loop: CASSDKGLGTTEAFF. As DNA, the CDR3 is TGTGCCAGCAGTGACAAGGGCCTGGGGACCACTGAAGCTTTCTTT. The chain recombines TRBV6-4 with TRBJ1-1, with D tentatively TRBD1 (5 bases). The CDR3 has 15 residues. CDR1 and CDR2 from the germline V gene are MRHNA and SNTAGT. The V end lost 2 bases, the J end lost 4 bases, and 14 bases lay between the germline ends.

The chain links TRBV11-2 to TRBJ1-2, with D hard to call. Per germline, CDR1 SGHAT and CDR2 FQNNGV. Trimming removed 0 bases from V and 5 bases from J, with 7 bases in between. The CDR3 is 13 amino acids. The CDR3 here is CASSLEVGYGYTF. The CDR3 DNA follows: TGTGCCAGCAGCTTAGAGGTGGGGTATGGCTACACCTTC.

CDR3 bases: TGCGCCAGCAGCCAAGTGGGGGACGGGACATCCTACGAGCAGTACTTC. Protein product: CASSQVGDGTSYEQYF. The chain links TRBV4-3 to TRBJ2-7; TRBD1 is a possible D gene (6 bases). Germline CDR1 LGHNA, CDR2 YSLEER. The V end was cut by 1 base, the J end by 1 base, with 14 bases between. The CDR3 runs to 16 residues.

The V gene is TRBV10-3, the J gene TRBJ1-4; no reliable D call. Germline assignment: CDR1 ENHRY and CDR2 SYGVKD. Trimming stripped 3 bases from V and 0 bases from J, with 8 bases between. The CDR3 has 15 residues. The CDR3 DNA reads as TGTGCCATCAGTGACGACGGCACAACTAATGAAAAACTGTTTTTT. It yields the protein CAISDDGTTNEKLFF.

CDR3 nucleotide sequence: TGTGCCAGTAGCAGGGGCTACGAGCAGTACTTC. Encoded protein: CASSRGYEQYF. The chain has TRBV19 and TRBJ2-7, with D maybe TRBD1 (6 bases). Germline values: CDR1 LNHDA, CDR2 SQIVND (reference sequence). The CDR3 extends over 11 amino acids. V lost 6 bases, J lost 3 bases, and 6 bases lay in between.

V gene TRBV6-2 or TRBV6-3 combines with J gene TRBJ1-1; TRBD1 matches at 10 bases. CDR1 is MNHEY, CDR2 SVGEGT, per germline. CDR3 length: 15 residues. The J segment lost 4 bases and the V segment lost 1 base, leaving 3 bases of the junction unmatched. CDR3 bases: TGTGCCAGCAGTTACTACGACAGGGGGCTCACTGAAGCTTTCTTT. This gives the protein CASSYYDRGLTEAFF.

The chain is built from TRBV6-5 and TRBJ1-5, with D tentatively TRBD1 (5 bases). CDR1 is MNHEY and CDR2 is SVGAGI in the germline V gene. V was clipped by 6 bases and J by 5 bases, with 17 bases between them. This CDR3 spans 15 amino acids. CDR3 region: CASSSGPFDDQPQHF. As DNA, the CDR3 is TGTGCCAGCAGCTCGGGACCCTTTGACGATCAGCCCCAGCATTTT.

The gene calls are TRBV7-9 and TRBJ1-3, with 7 bases identical to TRBD1. CDR3 length equals 14 residues. J lost 8 bases, V lost 2 bases, and 6 bases had no gene match. The V gene's germline CDR1 is SEHNR and CDR2 FQNEAQ (reference sequence). CDR3 coding DNA: TGTGCCAGCAGCTTACTTGACAGGGTGGACACCATATATTTT. It codes for CASSLLDRVDTIYF.

The chain combines TRBV23-1 with TRBJ1-1; D possibly corresponds to TRBD1 (6 bases). TRBV23-1 qualifies as an ORF whose function is uncertain. This CDR3 region has 14 residues. V dropped 7 bases and J dropped 3 bases, with 15 bases sitting between them. The CDR3 is CASISNRADTEAFF. As DNA, the CDR3 is TGCGCCAGCATTTCAAACAGGGCTGACACTGAAGCTTTCTTT.

J is TRBJ2-7 and V is TRBV6-1; D remains unclear. Trimming stripped 8 bases from V and 2 bases from J, with 7 bases between. This CDR3 is built from 11 residues. Germline V gives CDR1 MNHNS, CDR2 SASEGT. CDR3 loop: CASGSAYEQYF. In nucleotides, the CDR3 is TGTGCCAGCGGGTCAGCCTACGAGCAGTACTTC.

This clone was seen just once. This chain uses TRBV19 with TRBJ1-5, with unresolved D. Germline CDR1 and CDR2: LNHDA and SQIVND (reference sequence). The ends were cut back, 0 bases at V and 2 bases at J, with 14 bases in the middle. This CDR3 contains 17 residues. CDR3 region: CASSIDADLRGNQPQHF. DNA of the CDR3: TGTGCCAGTAGTATAGACGCGGATTTGCGGGGCAATCAGCCCCAGCATTTT.